These 26 T cell receptor beta chains came from one sample sequenced in a study of OX40 agonist ivuxolimab in advanced cancers. The data were produced by immunoSEQ multiplex PCR, yet TCRdb's version contains in-frame clones alone and is incomplete. The sample consists of 14,000 to 15,000 clones, less than 95% of them appearing once. The source was CD4+ or CD8+ T cells sorted from blood, collected in a trial of the OX40 agonist ivuxolimab. These receptor sequences come from an adult with an advanced solid tumor such as melanoma, head and neck, liver or kidney cancer.

This CDR3 reads CASSEPRIDYEQYF. CDR3 in DNA: TGTGCCAGCAGTGAACCCCGAATAGACTACGAGCAGTACTTC. V and J are TRBV2 and TRBJ2-7; D not resolved. Germline CDR1 is SNHLY and CDR2 is FYNNEI. This CDR3 spans 14 amino acids. Trimming took off 2 bases at V and 3 bases at J, with 11 bases between the two ends.

This chain uses TRBV27 with TRBJ2-7; no firm D call. This CDR3 has 16 amino acids. Germline V gene sequence: CDR1 MNHEY, CDR2 SMNVEV (reference sequence). The V end lost 3 bases, the J end lost 7 bases, and 22 bases lay between the germline ends. CDR3 amino acids: CASSFSDPGRLAEQYF. DNA of the CDR3: TGTGCCAGCAGTTTCTCAGACCCAGGCAGGCTTGCGGAGCAGTACTTC.

The J gene is TRBJ2-7, the V gene TRBV27, with 7 bases aligning to TRBD1. From germline, CDR1 is MNHEY and CDR2 SMNVEV (reference sequence). The CDR3 extends over 14 amino acids. V dropped 4 bases and J dropped 6; count of bases not matched to a gene: 9. CDR3 nucleotides: TGTGCCAGCAGTTCGTCCGGGACAGCGTTCGAGCAGTACTTC. It specifies CASSSSGTAFEQYF.

V and J are TRBV2 and TRBJ2-7; perhaps TRBD2 as D (5 bases). This CDR3 contains 16 residues. The ends were cut back, 4 bases at V and 3 bases at J, with 19 bases in the middle. Germline CDR1 SNHLY, CDR2 FYNNEI. The CDR3 spells CASSVSRLAENYEQYF. The CDR3 nucleotides read TGTGCCAGCAGTGTTAGTCGGCTAGCAGAGAACTACGAGCAGTACTTC.

This chain links TRBV7-8 with TRBJ2-5; D perhaps matches TRBD2 (5 bases). CDR1 and CDR2 from the germline V gene are SGHVS and FQNEAQ. V lost 5 bases to trimming and J lost 5 bases, with 18 bases between them. There are 15 residues in the CDR3. The chain's CDR3 is CASSETGNMVETQYF. DNA for the CDR3: TGTGCCAGCAGCGAGACCGGGAACATGGTGGAGACCCAGTACTTC.

The chain is built from TRBV6-5 and TRBJ1-2; 11 positions agree with TRBD1. J was trimmed by 4 bases and V by 6 bases; bases with no gene match: 4. This CDR3 is 14 amino acids long. CDR1 is MNHEY and CDR2 is SVGAGI in the germline V gene. The CDR3 region is CASSPGQGVYGYTF. CDR3 coding DNA: TGTGCCAGCAGCCCGGGACAGGGGGTCTATGGCTACACCTTC.

The J gene is TRBJ1-5, the V gene TRBV14; tentative D call: TRBD1 (5 bases). Per germline, CDR1 SGHDN and CDR2 FVKESK. V was trimmed by 2 bases and J by 8 bases, leaving 10 bases between them. This CDR3 is built from 13 residues. The CDR3 region is CASSQWGGEPQHF. The CDR3 coding sequence is TGTGCCAGCAGCCAATGGGGGGGTGAGCCCCAGCATTTT.

In this sample, this clone turned up once. The chain's CDR3 is CASSYIAGVYNEQFF. The CDR3 bases are TGTGCCAGCAGTTACATAGCGGGGGTTTACAATGAGCAGTTCTTC. The rearrangement links TRBV7-3 to TRBJ2-1; 9 bases match TRBD2. Trimming took 6 bases from V and 4 from J; bases not matched to a gene: 7. Germline CDR1 reads SGHTA; CDR2 reads FQGTGA. The CDR3 has 15 amino acids.

This clone was seen a single time. This chain connects TRBV29-1 to TRBJ2-2; D is uncertain. The CDR3 length is 12 residues. Trimming cost V 3 bases and J 8 bases, with 10 bases left between them. Germline-derived CDR1 and CDR2 are SQVTM and ANQGSEA. This CDR3 is CSVESGGGELFF. The DNA for the CDR3 is TGCAGCGTTGAGTCCGGTGGAGGGGAGCTGTTTTTT.

The chain uses TRBV27 and TRBJ1-2, with D unclear. The germline CDR1 and CDR2 sequences are MNHEY and SMNVEV (reference sequence). The CDR3 totals 15 residues. The germline V and J ends were trimmed by 3 bases and 2 bases, with 13 bases remaining between them. The CDR3 region has the DNA TGTGCCAGCAGTTTTACGGGCAGCCCAAACTATGGCTACACCTTC. Encoded protein: CASSFTGSPNYGYTF.

The chain combines TRBV7-2 with TRBJ1-5, with unresolved D. CDR3 length equals 13 residues. The germline CDR1 and CDR2 sequences are SGHTA and FQGNSA. V shed 1 base and J shed 8 bases, with 9 bases lying between them. The CDR3 protein is CASSLGPPEPQHF. CDR3 nucleotides: TGTGCCAGCAGCTTAGGCCCTCCGGAGCCCCAGCATTTT.

The gene calls are TRBV6-1 and TRBJ2-5, with 11 bases matching TRBD2. Trimming took 8 bases from V and 0 from J; bases not matched to a gene: 5. CDR1 is MNHNS and CDR2 is SASEGT in the germline V gene. This CDR3 is built from 15 residues. The CDR3 region is CASEWTSGYQETQYF. The CDR3 DNA sequence: TGTGCCAGCGAATGGACTAGCGGGTACCAAGAGACCCAGTACTTC.

This clone has only a few counts. The gene calls are TRBV27 and TRBJ2-7; no clear D gene. This CDR3 contains 13 residues. V lost 3 bases and J lost 3, with 9 bases in between. The germline V gene has CDR1 MNHEY and CDR2 SMNVEV (reference sequence). CDR3 loop: CASSFGRSYEQYF. In DNA form, the CDR3 reads TGTGCCAGCAGTTTTGGGCGGAGCTACGAGCAGTACTTC.

This clone showed up just once. The genes are TRBV6-6 and TRBJ2-3; a weak D match, TRBD1 (6 bases). CDR1 and CDR2 from the germline V gene are MNHNY and SVGAGI (reference sequence). This CDR3 is 14 amino acids long. V was shortened by 10 bases and J by 2 bases, with 16 bases between the two germline ends. The CDR3 spells CATAWTAVTDTQYF. The CDR3 bases are TGTGCCACCGCCTGGACAGCCGTCACAGATACGCAGTATTTT.

The V gene is TRBV5-1, the J gene TRBJ2-1, with TRBD2 matching 12 bases. The CDR3 contains 16 residues. Germline-derived CDR1 and CDR2 are SGHRS and YFSETQ. The V segment lost 4 bases and the J segment 6 bases; nucleotides outside the gene matches: 8. This CDR3 reads CASSQRLAGAINEQFF. As DNA, the CDR3 is TGCGCCAGCAGCCAGCGACTAGCGGGAGCCATCAATGAGCAGTTCTTC.

The CDR3 DNA sequence: TGCGCCAGCAGCCTAAGGTTACTAGCTGAGGGACGGGAGACCCAGTACTTC. It yields the protein CASSLRLLAEGRETQYF. This rearrangement joins TRBV4-1 to TRBJ2-5; D is possibly TRBD2 (6 bases). Trimming removed 4 bases from V and 5 bases from J, with 23 bases in between. The CDR3 loop spans 17 amino acids. Germline CDR1 reads MGHRA; CDR2 reads YSYEKL.

This chain connects TRBV2 to TRBJ2-1; D is undetermined. Trimming removed 4 bases from V and 5 bases from J, with 12 bases in between. Per germline, CDR1 SNHLY and CDR2 FYNNEI. The CDR3 has 14 residues. The CDR3: CASSGQPTNNEQFF. The CDR3 coding sequence is TGTGCCAGCAGTGGGCAACCAACTAACAATGAGCAGTTCTTC.

The chain links TRBV9 to TRBJ2-3, with 9 bases that match TRBD1. V dropped 3 bases and J dropped 4; count of bases not matched to a gene: 6. Germline V gene data show CDR1 as SGDLS and CDR2 as YYNGEE. CDR3 size: 15 residues. The CDR3 nucleotides read TGTGCCAGCAGCGCCACTCGGACAGGGGCAGATACGCAGTATTTT. It translates to CASSATRTGADTQYF.

V usage is TRBV11-1 and J usage is TRBJ1-2; D not resolved. The CDR3 extends over 15 amino acids. V lost 3 bases and J lost 7, with 18 bases in between. The V gene's germline CDR1 is SGHAT and CDR2 FQDESV (reference sequence). DNA for the CDR3: TGTGCCAGCAGCTTTTCAGCAGGATCTTATGGTGGCTACACCTTC. Translated, it gives CASSFSAGSYGGYTF.

The rearrangement joins TRBV5-1 to TRBJ2-7; 8 bases are a match to TRBD1. After removal of 4 bases from V and 2 bases from J, the junction contained 5 bases not matched to a gene. The CDR3 spans 14 residues. Germline loops: CDR1 SGHRS, CDR2 YFSETQ. CDR3: CASSLRTGTYEQYF. The CDR3 nucleotides read TGCGCCAGCAGCCTACGGACAGGGACCTACGAGCAGTACTTC. Complete variable domain (other parts from reference TRBV5-1 and TRBJ2-7): KAGVTQTPRYLIKTRGQQVTLSCSPISGHRSVSWYQQTPGQGLQFLFEYFSETQRNKGNFPGRFSGRQFSNSRSEMNVSTLELGDSALYLCASSLRTGTYEQYFGPGTRLTVT.

The chain uses TRBV7-6 and TRBJ2-1, with D possibly TRBD1 on 5 matching bases. Germline CDR1 and CDR2: SGHVS and FNYEAQ. This CDR3 has 15 amino acids. The germline V and J ends were trimmed by 5 bases and 3 bases, with 14 bases remaining between them. The CDR3: CASSIRTKNYNEQFF. The CDR3 DNA follows: TGTGCCAGCAGCATACGGACAAAGAACTACAATGAGCAGTTCTTC.

About this clone: The sample carries other DNA sequences with the same CDR3. V gene TRBV13 combines with J gene TRBJ1-1; D might be TRBD1 (6 bases). The germline gives CDR1 PRHDT, CDR2 FYEKMQ (reference sequence). This CDR3 spans 14 amino acids. Trimming shortened V by 4 bases and J by 11 bases, and 20 bases separated the two germline ends. The CDR3 reads CASSSEGVTLEAFF. The DNA of the CDR3 is TGTGCCAGCAGCTCCGAGGGGGTCACCCTTGAGGCTTTCTTT.

This clone was found a few times. This chain joins TRBV9 and TRBJ2-7; TRBD1 agrees at 9 bases. V shed 3 bases, J shed 5 bases, and the junction held 9 bases outside the gene matches. Germline V gene data show CDR1 as SGDLS and CDR2 as YYNGEE. The CDR3 covers 15 residues. This CDR3 reads CASSAIDRGFHEQYF. CDR3 in DNA: TGTGCCAGCAGCGCCATCGACAGGGGGTTCCACGAGCAGTACTTC.

CDR3 nucleotide sequence: TGTGCCAGCTCAACCTTTACCGGGACAGGGGTCGACGAGCAGTACTTC. As protein: CASSTFTGTGVDEQYF. This chain links TRBV27 with TRBJ2-7, with 10 bases identical to TRBD1. The CDR3 extends over 16 amino acids. V lost 8 bases and J lost 5; bases outside the gene matches: 15. Germline V gives CDR1 MNHEY, CDR2 SMNVEV (reference sequence).

The chain carries TRBV27 and TRBJ2-3; a possible D gene is TRBD1 (5 bases). Germline assignment: CDR1 MNHEY and CDR2 SMNVEV (reference sequence). The CDR3 has 15 amino acids. Trimming took off 3 bases at V and 0 bases at J, with 10 bases between the two ends. CDR3 bases: TGTGCCAGCAGTTTTGCGGACACTAGCACAGATACGCAGTATTTT. Translated, it gives CASSFADTSTDTQYF.

The genes are TRBV5-6 and TRBJ2-7, with TRBD1 matching 7 bases. This CDR3 comprises 14 residues. After removal of 5 bases from V and 5 bases from J, the junction contained 10 bases not matched to a gene. The germline CDR1 and CDR2 sequences are SGHDT and YYEEEE. In DNA, the CDR3 is TGTGCCAGCAGTTCCGCCGACAGGGCCCACGAGCAGTACTTC. It translates to CASSSADRAHEQYF.